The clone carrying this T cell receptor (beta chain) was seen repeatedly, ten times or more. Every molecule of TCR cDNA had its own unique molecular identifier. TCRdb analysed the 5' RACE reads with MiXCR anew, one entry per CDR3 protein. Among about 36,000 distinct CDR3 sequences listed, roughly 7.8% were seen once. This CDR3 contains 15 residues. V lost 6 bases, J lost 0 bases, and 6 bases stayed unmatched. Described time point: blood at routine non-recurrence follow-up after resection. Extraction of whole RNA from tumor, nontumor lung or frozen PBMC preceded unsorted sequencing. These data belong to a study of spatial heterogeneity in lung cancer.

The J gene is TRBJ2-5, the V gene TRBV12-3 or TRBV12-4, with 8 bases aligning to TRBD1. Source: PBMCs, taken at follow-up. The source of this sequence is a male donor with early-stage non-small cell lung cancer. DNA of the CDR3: TGTGCCAGCAGGTTACAGGGGGATAACCAAGAGACCCAGTACTTC. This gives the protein CASRLQGDNQETQYF.